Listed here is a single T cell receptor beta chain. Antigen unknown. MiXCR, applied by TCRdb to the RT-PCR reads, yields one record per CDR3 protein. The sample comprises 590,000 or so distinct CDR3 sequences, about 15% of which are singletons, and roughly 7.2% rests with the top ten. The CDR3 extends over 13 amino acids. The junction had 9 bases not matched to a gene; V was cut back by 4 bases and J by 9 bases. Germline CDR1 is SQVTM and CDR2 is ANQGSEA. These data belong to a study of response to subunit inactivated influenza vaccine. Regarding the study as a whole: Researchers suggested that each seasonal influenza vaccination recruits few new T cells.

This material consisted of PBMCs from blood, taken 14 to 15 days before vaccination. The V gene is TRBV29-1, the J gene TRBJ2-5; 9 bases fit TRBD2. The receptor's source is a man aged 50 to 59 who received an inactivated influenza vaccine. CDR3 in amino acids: CSVGGASGEAQYF. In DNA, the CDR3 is TGCAGCGTTGGTGGGGCTAGCGGGGAGGCCCAGTACTTC. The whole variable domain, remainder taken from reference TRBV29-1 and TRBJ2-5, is SAVISQKPSRDICQRGTSLTIQCQVDSQVTMMFWYRQQPGQSLTLIATANQGSEATYESGFVIDKFPISRPNLTFSTLTVSNMSPEDSSIYLCSVGGASGEAQYFGPGTRLLVL.